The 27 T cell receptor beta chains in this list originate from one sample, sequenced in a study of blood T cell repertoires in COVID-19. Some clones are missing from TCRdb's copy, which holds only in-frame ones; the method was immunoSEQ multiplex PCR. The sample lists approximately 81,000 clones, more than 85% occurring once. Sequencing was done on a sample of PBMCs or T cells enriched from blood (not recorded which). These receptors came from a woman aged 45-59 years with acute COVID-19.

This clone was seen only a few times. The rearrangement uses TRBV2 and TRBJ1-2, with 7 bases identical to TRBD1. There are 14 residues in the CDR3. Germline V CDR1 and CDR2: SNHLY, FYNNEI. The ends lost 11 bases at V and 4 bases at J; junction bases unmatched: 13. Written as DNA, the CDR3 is TGTGCCGGGTGGAGGGGGCTCGCCCTCTATGGCTACACCTTC. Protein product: CAGWRGLALYGYTF.

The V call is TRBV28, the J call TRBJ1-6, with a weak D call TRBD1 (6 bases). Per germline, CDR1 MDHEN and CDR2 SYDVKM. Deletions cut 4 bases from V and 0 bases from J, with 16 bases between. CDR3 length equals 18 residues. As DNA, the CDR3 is TGTGCCAGCAGTTCGACCTCAGGGGTTAGCTCCTATAATTCACCCCTCCACTTT. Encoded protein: CASSSTSGVSSYNSPLHF.

The CDR3 nucleotides read TGTGCCAGCAGCCAAGACGGGAACAGCGGGAGAGACAATGAGCAGTTCTTC. Translation: CASSQDGNSGRDNEQFF. The rearrangement joins TRBV4-2 to TRBJ2-1, with 8 positions matching TRBD2. Germline-derived CDR1 and CDR2 are LGHNA and YNFKEQ. J gave up 5 bases and V 0 bases, and 9 bases lay outside the gene matches. The CDR3 is 17 residues long.

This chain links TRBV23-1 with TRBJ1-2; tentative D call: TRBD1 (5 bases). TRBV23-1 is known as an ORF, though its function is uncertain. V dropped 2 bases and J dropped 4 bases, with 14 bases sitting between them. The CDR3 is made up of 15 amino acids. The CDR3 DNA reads TGCGCCAGCAGTCAAAGACAGCCCCCTGTCTATGGCTACACCTTC. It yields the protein CASSQRQPPVYGYTF.

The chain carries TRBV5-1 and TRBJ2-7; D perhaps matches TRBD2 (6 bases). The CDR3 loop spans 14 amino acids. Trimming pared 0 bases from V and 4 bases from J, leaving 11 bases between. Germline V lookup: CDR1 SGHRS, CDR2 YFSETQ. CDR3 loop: CASSLGSGGYEQYF. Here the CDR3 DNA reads TGCGCCAGCAGCTTGGGGTCCGGGGGATACGAGCAGTACTTC.

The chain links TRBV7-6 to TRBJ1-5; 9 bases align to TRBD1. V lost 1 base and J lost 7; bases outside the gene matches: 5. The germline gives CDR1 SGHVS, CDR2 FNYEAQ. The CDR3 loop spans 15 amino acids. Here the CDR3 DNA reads TGTGCCAGCAGCTTAGAAACAGGGGGCTGGCAGCCCCAGCATTTT. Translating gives CASSLETGGWQPQHF.

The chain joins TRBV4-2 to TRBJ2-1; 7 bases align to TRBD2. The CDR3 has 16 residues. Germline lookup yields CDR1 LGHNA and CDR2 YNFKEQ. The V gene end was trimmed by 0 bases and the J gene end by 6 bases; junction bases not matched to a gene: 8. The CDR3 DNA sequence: TGTGCCAGCAGCCAAGAGGGCGGGAGCTTTGGCAATGAGCAGTTCTTC. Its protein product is CASSQEGGSFGNEQFF.

The DNA for the CDR3 is TGTGCCAGCAGTTTTGGGCAGGGGGGTTGGCAGTACTTC. Amino acid sequence: CASSFGQGGWQYF. The chain uses TRBV12-3 or TRBV12-4 and TRBJ2-7, with a possible D match to TRBD1 (7 bases). Deletions cut 3 bases from V and 9 bases from J, with 15 bases between. This CDR3 region has 13 residues.

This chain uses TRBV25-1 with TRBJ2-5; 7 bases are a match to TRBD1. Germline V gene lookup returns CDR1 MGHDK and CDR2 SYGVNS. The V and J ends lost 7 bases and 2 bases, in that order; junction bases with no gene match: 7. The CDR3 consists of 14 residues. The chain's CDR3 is CASKSSGGQETQYF. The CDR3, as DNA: TGTGCCAGCAAGAGCTCAGGGGGTCAAGAGACCCAGTACTTC. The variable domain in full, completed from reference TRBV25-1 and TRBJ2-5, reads EADIYQTPRYLVIGTGKKITLECSQTMGHDKMYWYQQDPGMELHLIHYSYGVNSTEKGDLSSESTVSRIRTEHFPLTLESARPSHTSQYLCASKSSGGQETQYFGPGTRLLVL.

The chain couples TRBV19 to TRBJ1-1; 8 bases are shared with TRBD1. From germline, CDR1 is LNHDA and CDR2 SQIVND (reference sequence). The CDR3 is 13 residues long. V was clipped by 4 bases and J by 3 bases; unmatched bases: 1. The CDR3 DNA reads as TGTGCCAGTAGTACGACAGGGGACACTGAAGCTTTCTTT. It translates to CASSTTGDTEAFF.

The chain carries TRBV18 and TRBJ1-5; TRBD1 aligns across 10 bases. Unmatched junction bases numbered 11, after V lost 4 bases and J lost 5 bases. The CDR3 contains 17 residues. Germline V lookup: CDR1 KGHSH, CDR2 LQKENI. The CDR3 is CASSLAQGTGDYQPQHF. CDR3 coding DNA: TGTGCCAGCTCACTAGCTCAAGGGACAGGGGATTATCAGCCCCAGCATTTT.

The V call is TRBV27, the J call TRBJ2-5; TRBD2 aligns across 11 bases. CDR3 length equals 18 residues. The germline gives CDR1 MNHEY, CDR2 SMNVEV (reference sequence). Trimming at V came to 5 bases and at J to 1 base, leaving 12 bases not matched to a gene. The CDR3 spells CASSLQVPTSGVQETQYF. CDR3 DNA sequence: TGTGCCAGCAGTCTACAGGTACCGACTAGCGGGGTCCAAGAGACCCAGTACTTC.

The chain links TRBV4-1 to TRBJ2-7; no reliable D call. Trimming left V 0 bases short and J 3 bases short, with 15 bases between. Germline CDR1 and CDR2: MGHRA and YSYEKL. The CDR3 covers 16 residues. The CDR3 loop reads CASSQDASSQNYEQYF. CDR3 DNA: TGCGCCAGCAGCCAAGATGCCTCAAGCCAAAACTACGAGCAGTACTTC.

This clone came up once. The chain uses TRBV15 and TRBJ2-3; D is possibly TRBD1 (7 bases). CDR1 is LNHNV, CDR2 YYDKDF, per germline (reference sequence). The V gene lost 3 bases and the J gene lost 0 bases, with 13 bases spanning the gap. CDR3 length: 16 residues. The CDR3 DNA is TGTGCCACCAGCAGGGAGGGACAGCGGAGCACAGATACGCAGTATTTT. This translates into CATSREGQRSTDTQYF.

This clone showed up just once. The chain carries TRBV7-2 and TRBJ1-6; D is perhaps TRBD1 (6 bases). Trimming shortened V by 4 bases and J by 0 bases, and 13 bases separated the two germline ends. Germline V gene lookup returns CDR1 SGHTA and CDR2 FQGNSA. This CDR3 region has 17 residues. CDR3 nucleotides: TGTGCCAGCAGCTCCGGACAGATGAGCTCCTATAATTCACCCCTCCACTTT. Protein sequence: CASSSGQMSSYNSPLHF.

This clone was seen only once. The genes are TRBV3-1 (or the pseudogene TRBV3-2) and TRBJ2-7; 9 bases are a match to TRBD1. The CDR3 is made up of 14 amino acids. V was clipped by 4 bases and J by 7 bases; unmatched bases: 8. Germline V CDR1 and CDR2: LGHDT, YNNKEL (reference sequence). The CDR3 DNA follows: TGTGCCAGCAGCCGACCGGGACAGGGCGGGGAGCAGTACTTC. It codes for CASSRPGQGGEQYF.

The CDR3 region has the DNA TGTGCCATCAAGACTAGCACAGATACGCAGTATTTT. It translates to CAIKTSTDTQYF. The V call is TRBV10-3, the J call TRBJ2-3; D not certain. The CDR3 runs 12 residues. Trimming pared 7 bases from V and 0 bases from J, leaving 5 bases between. The germline V gene has CDR1 ENHRY and CDR2 SYGVKD.

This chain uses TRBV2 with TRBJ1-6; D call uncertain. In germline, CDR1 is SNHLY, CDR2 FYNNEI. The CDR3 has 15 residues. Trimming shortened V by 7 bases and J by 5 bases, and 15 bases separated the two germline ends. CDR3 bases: TGTGCCAGCAAAGGACGGGCCGGGGATAATTCACCCCTCCACTTT. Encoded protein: CASKGRAGDNSPLHF.

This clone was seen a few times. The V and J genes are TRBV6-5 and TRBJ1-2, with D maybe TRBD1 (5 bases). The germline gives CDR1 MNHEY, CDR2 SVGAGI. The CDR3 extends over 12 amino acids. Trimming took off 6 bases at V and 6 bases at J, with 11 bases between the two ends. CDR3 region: CASSAGGDGYTF. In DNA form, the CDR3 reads TGTGCCAGCAGCGCCGGGGGTGATGGCTACACCTTC.

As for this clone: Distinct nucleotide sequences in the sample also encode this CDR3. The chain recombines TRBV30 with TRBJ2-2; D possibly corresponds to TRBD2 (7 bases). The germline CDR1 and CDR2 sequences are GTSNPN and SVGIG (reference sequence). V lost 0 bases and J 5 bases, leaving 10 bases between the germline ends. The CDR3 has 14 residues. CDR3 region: CAWSVGGHTGELFF. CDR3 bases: TGTGCCTGGAGTGTGGGGGGGCATACCGGGGAGCTGTTTTTT.

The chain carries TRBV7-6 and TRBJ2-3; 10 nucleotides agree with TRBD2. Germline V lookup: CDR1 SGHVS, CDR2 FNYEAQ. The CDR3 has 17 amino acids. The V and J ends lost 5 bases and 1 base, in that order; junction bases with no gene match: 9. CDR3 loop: CASSQETGTSGTDTQYF. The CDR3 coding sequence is TGTGCCAGCAGCCAGGAAACCGGGACTAGCGGCACAGATACGCAGTATTTT.

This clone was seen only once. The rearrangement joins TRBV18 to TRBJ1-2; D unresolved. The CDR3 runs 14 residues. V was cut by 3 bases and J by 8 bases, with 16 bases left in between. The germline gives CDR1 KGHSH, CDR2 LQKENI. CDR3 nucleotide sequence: TGTGCCAGCTCACCTGGAGAGACTCTAGGCGGCTACACCTTC. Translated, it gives CASSPGETLGGYTF. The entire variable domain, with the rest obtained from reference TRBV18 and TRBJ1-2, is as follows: NAGVMQNPRHLVRRRGQEARLRCSPMKGHSHVYWYRQLPEEGLKFMVYLQKENIIDESGMPKERFSAEFPKEGPSILRIQQVVRGDSAAYFCASSPGETLGGYTFGSGTRLTVV.

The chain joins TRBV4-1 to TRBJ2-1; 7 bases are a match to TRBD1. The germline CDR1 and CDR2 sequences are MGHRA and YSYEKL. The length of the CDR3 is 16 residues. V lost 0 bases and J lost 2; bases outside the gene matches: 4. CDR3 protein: CASSQEEGTAYNEQFF. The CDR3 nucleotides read TGCGCCAGCAGCCAAGAAGAGGGGACAGCCTACAATGAGCAGTTCTTC.

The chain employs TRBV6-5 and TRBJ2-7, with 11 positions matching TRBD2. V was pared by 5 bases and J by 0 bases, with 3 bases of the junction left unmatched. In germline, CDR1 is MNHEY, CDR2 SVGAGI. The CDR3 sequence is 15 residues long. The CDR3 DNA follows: TGTGCCAGCAGTCCCGGGACTAGCGGCTCCTACGAGCAGTACTTC. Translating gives CASSPGTSGSYEQYF.

As DNA, the CDR3 is TGTGCCAGCAGGGCGACAGGGGGCCCCTATGGCTACACCTTC. This encodes CASRATGGPYGYTF. The V call is TRBV6-5, the J call TRBJ1-2; 10 bases line up with TRBD1. V gave up 6 bases and J gave up 4 bases; unmatched junction bases: 5. CDR1 is MNHEY, CDR2 SVGAGI, per germline. CDR3 size: 14 residues.

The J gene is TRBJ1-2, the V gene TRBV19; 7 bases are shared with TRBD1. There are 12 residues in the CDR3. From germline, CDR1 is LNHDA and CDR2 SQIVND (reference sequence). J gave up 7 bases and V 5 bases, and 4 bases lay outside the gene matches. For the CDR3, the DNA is TGTGCCAGTAGTTTCCAGGGGGTTGGCTACACCTTC. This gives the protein CASSFQGVGYTF.

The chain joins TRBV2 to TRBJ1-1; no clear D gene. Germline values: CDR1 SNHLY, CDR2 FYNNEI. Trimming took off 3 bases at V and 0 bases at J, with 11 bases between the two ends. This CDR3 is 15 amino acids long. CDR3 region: CASSDWRHMNTEAFF. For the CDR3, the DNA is TGTGCCAGCAGTGATTGGAGGCACATGAACACTGAAGCTTTCTTT.